A selection of T cell receptor beta chains follows, all from one sample in a study of T cell repertoires in cytomegalovirus infection. TCRdb reprocessed the reads with MiXCR, giving one entry per CDR3 protein. The profile shows fewer than 950,000 distinct CDR3 sequences, 30% to 35% of them singletons. These receptors have no identified antigens. Source: cultured CD8+ T cells from PBMCs, taken from culture after CMV antigen stimulation. All receptors come from a human donor in good health (CMV status not recorded). Some clones in this sample may be carry-over from other donors' samples. Both conserved end residues are part of each CDR3. Fields, in order: V gene, D gene, J gene, clone size, CDR3 protein, CDR3 DNA. D genes are given only for firm matches. Where a row states a size, it is once, few, many or the class of an expanded clone; other rows omit it.

V gene: TRBV7-9; D gene: TRBD1; J gene: TRBJ2-7; clone size: .; CDR3 protein: CASSLADGTGFGEQYF; CDR3 DNA: TGTGCCAGCAGCTTAGCTGACGGGACAGGGTTTGGCGAGCAGTACTTC
V gene: TRBV29-1; D gene: .; J gene: TRBJ1-1; clone size: few; CDR3 protein: CSVRTMTEESEAFF; CDR3 DNA: TGCAGCGTACGAACCATGACAGAAGAGTCTGAAGCTTTCTTT
V gene: TRBV6-6; D gene: .; J gene: TRBJ2-6; clone size: .; CDR3 protein: CASSYSMNTGANVLTF; CDR3 DNA: TGTGCCAGCAGTTACTCGATGAATACTGGGGCCAACGTCCTGACTTTC
V gene: TRBV5-1; D gene: .; J gene: TRBJ1-2; clone size: once; CDR3 protein: CASRSWGSTNYGYTF; CDR3 DNA: TGCGCCAGCAGATCGTGGGGGTCGACTAACTATGGCTACACCTTC
V gene: TRBV27; D gene: TRBD2; J gene: TRBJ2-1; clone size: few; CDR3 protein: CASSFQPLAGGPYNEQFF; CDR3 DNA: TGTGCCAGCAGTTTTCAACCGCTAGCGGGGGGTCCCTACAATGAGCAGTTCTTC
V gene: TRBV19; D gene: .; J gene: TRBJ1-1; clone size: few; CDR3 protein: CASSIRAANTEAFF; CDR3 DNA: TGTGCCAGTAGTATCCGGGCCGCGAACACTGAAGCTTTCTTT
V gene: TRBV7-2; D gene: .; J gene: TRBJ1-6; clone size: .; CDR3 protein: CASSEDGLNSPLHF; CDR3 DNA: TGTGCCAGCAGCGAGGACGGACTAAATTCACCCCTCCACTTT
V gene: TRBV2; D gene: TRBD1; J gene: TRBJ2-2; clone size: .; CDR3 protein: CASSNTGVVTGELFF; CDR3 DNA: TGTGCCAGCAGCAATACAGGGGTGGTCACCGGGGAGCTGTTTTTT
V gene: TRBV5-1; D gene: .; J gene: TRBJ1-2; clone size: few; CDR3 protein: CASTGDSYGYTF; CDR3 DNA: TGCGCCAGCACGGGGGACTCCTATGGCTACACCTTC
V gene: TRBV7-6; D gene: .; J gene: TRBJ2-4; clone size: few; CDR3 protein: CASSLGFKQEVYGKNIQYF; CDR3 DNA: TGTGCCAGCAGCTTAGGGTTTAAACAGGAGGTTTACGGCAAAAACATTCAGTACTTC
V gene: TRBV7-2; D gene: TRBD2; J gene: TRBJ2-5; clone size: many; CDR3 protein: CASSIGVSSGETQYF; CDR3 DNA: TGTGCCAGCAGCATCGGAGTTTCTAGCGGGGAGACCCAGTACTTC
V gene: TRBV29-1; D gene: .; J gene: TRBJ1-1; clone size: .; CDR3 protein: CSVVWAVNMNTEAFF; CDR3 DNA: TGCAGCGTTGTATGGGCAGTTAACATGAACACTGAAGCTTTCTTT
V gene: TRBV6-1; D gene: .; J gene: TRBJ1-1; clone size: few; CDR3 protein: CASSARGETEAFF; CDR3 DNA: TGTGCCAGCAGTGCCCGGGGGGAGACTGAAGCTTTCTTT
V gene: TRBV27; D gene: .; J gene: TRBJ2-4; clone size: .; CDR3 protein: CASSLFRGADIQYF; CDR3 DNA: TGTGCCAGCAGTTTATTCCGGGGGGCAGACATTCAGTACTTC
V gene: TRBV7-6; D gene: .; J gene: TRBJ2-4; clone size: few; CDR3 protein: CASSPIPGPKNIQYF; CDR3 DNA: TGTGCCAGCAGCCCGATCCCAGGACCCAAAAACATTCAGTACTTC
V gene: TRBV12-3/TRBV12-4; D gene: TRBD1; J gene: TRBJ1-2; clone size: few; CDR3 protein: CASSPTGALGYTF; CDR3 DNA: TGTGCCAGCAGTCCCACAGGGGCGCTGGGCTACACCTTC
V gene: TRBV27; D gene: TRBD1; J gene: TRBJ1-6; clone size: .; CDR3 protein: CASSSGQGERAPLHF; CDR3 DNA: TGTGCCAGCAGTTCTGGACAGGGGGAGAGGGCACCCCTCCACTTT
V gene: TRBV6-8; D gene: .; J gene: TRBJ1-1; clone size: .; CDR3 protein: CASNGVWTEAFF; CDR3 DNA: TGTGCCAGCAATGGGGTGTGGACTGAAGCTTTCTTT
V gene: TRBV10-3; D gene: .; J gene: TRBJ2-2; clone size: .; CDR3 protein: CAIRAPSRKAPANTGELFF; CDR3 DNA: TGTGCCATCAGGGCCCCTTCCAGGAAGGCGCCCGCGAACACCGGGGAGCTGTTTTTT
V gene: TRBV11-2; D gene: .; J gene: TRBJ1-6; clone size: many; CDR3 protein: CASSLVRANSPLHF; CDR3 DNA: TGTGCCAGCAGCTTAGTAAGGGCGAATTCACCCCTCCACTTT
V gene: TRBV20-1; D gene: .; J gene: TRBJ1-1; clone size: .; CDR3 protein: CSARKERGRSTEAFF; CDR3 DNA: TGCAGTGCTAGAAAAGAGCGGGGGCGTTCGACTGAAGCTTTCTTT
V gene: TRBV27; D gene: TRBD1; J gene: TRBJ1-6; clone size: .; CDR3 protein: CASSWTGGRSPLHF; CDR3 DNA: TGTGCCAGCAGTTGGACAGGGGGCAGGTCACCCCTCCACTTT
V gene: TRBV7-8; D gene: .; J gene: TRBJ1-3; clone size: .; CDR3 protein: CASSLDGKTRSGNTIYF; CDR3 DNA: TGTGCCAGCAGCTTAGACGGGAAGACTCGCTCTGGAAACACCATATATTTT
V gene: TRBV12-3/TRBV12-4; D gene: .; J gene: TRBJ1-1; clone size: .; CDR3 protein: CASTLGLISNTEAFF; CDR3 DNA: TGTGCCAGCACCCTTGGACTGATTTCGAACACTGAAGCTTTCTTT
V gene: TRBV7-9; D gene: TRBD2; J gene: TRBJ2-7; clone size: .; CDR3 protein: CASSLGEGHYEQYF; CDR3 DNA: TGTGCCAGCTCACTGGGGGAGGGGCACTACGAGCAGTACTTC
V gene: TRBV12-3/TRBV12-4; D gene: .; J gene: TRBJ2-7; clone size: many; CDR3 protein: CASSLAHLDGYYEQYF; CDR3 DNA: TGTGCCAGCAGTTTAGCCCACCTGGACGGCTACTACGAGCAGTACTTC
V gene: TRBV15; D gene: .; J gene: TRBJ1-1; clone size: .; CDR3 protein: CATSRGFGTDMNTEAFF; CDR3 DNA: TGTGCCACCAGCAGGGGCTTTGGGACGGACATGAACACTGAAGCTTTCTTT
V gene: TRBV2; D gene: TRBD1; J gene: TRBJ2-1; clone size: .; CDR3 protein: CASPSFVGTGGPYNEQFF; CDR3 DNA: TGTGCCAGCCCTTCTTTTGTGGGGACAGGGGGTCCCTACAATGAGCAGTTCTTC
V gene: TRBV19; D gene: TRBD1; J gene: TRBJ1-2; clone size: .; CDR3 protein: CASSWTVGQGVRGYTF; CDR3 DNA: TGTGCCAGTAGTTGGACGGTTGGACAGGGGGTTCGTGGCTACACCTTC
V gene: TRBV12-3/TRBV12-4; D gene: .; J gene: TRBJ2-6; clone size: many; CDR3 protein: CASSGITGANVLTF; CDR3 DNA: TGTGCCAGCAGTGGGATTACTGGGGCCAACGTCCTGACTTTC
V gene: TRBV7-8; D gene: .; J gene: TRBJ1-1; clone size: many; CDR3 protein: CASSLDIMNTEAFF; CDR3 DNA: TGTGCCAGCAGCTTAGACATTATGAACACTGAAGCTTTCTTT
V gene: TRBV4-2; D gene: .; J gene: TRBJ1-4; clone size: .; CDR3 protein: CASSQRGERTNEKLFF; CDR3 DNA: TGTGCCAGCAGCCAGCGGGGGGAGAGAACTAATGAAAAACTGTTTTTT
V gene: TRBV6-6; D gene: .; J gene: TRBJ1-1; clone size: .; CDR3 protein: CASSYRSVNTEAFF; CDR3 DNA: TGTGCCAGCAGTTACCGGTCCGTCAACACTGAAGCTTTCTTT
V gene: TRBV11-2; D gene: TRBD2; J gene: TRBJ2-2; clone size: few; CDR3 protein: CASSQGLAGTTGELFF; CDR3 DNA: TGTGCCAGCAGCCAGGGACTAGCGGGGACCACCGGGGAGCTGTTTTTT
V gene: TRBV27; D gene: TRBD2; J gene: TRBJ2-3; clone size: .; CDR3 protein: CASSKRGGLTDTQYF; CDR3 DNA: TGTGCCAGCAGCAAACGGGGGGGTTTGACAGATACGCAGTATTTT
V gene: TRBV6-2/TRBV6-3; D gene: .; J gene: TRBJ1-2; clone size: .; CDR3 protein: CASSSRAPNGYGYTF; CDR3 DNA: TGTGCCAGCAGCTCCCGGGCCCCGAACGGCTATGGCTACACCTTC
V gene: TRBV11-2; D gene: .; J gene: TRBJ1-2; clone size: .; CDR3 protein: CASSGWDSLSGYGYTF; CDR3 DNA: TGTGCCAGCAGCGGCTGGGACTCCCTGAGTGGATATGGCTACACCTTC
V gene: TRBV9; D gene: .; J gene: TRBJ2-3; clone size: once; CDR3 protein: CASKGQVGTDTQYF; CDR3 DNA: TGTGCCAGCAAGGGGCAGGTTGGCACAGATACGCAGTATTTT
V gene: TRBV19; D gene: .; J gene: TRBJ1-1; clone size: .; CDR3 protein: CASSPSRDRWNTEAFF; CDR3 DNA: TGTGCCAGTAGTCCCAGCCGTGACAGGTGGAACACTGAAGCTTTCTTT
V gene: TRBV12-3/TRBV12-4; D gene: .; J gene: TRBJ2-6; clone size: few; CDR3 protein: CASSFLRDPFAGANVLTF; CDR3 DNA: TGTGCCAGCAGTTTCTTAAGGGACCCTTTTGCTGGGGCCAACGTCCTGACTTTC
V gene: TRBV5-5; D gene: TRBD1; J gene: TRBJ1-1; clone size: .; CDR3 protein: CASQGQGDAEAFF; CDR3 DNA: TGTGCCAGCCAAGGACAGGGGGACGCTGAAGCTTTCTTT